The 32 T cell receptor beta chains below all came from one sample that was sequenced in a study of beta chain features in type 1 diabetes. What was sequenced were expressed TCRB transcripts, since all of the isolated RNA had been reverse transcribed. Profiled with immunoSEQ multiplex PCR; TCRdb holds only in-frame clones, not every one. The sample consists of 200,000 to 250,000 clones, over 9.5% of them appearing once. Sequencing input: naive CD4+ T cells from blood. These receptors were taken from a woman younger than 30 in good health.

Written as DNA, the CDR3 is TGTGCCAGCAGTTACTCGGGGACAGGTAGCAATCAGCCCCAGCATTTT. Protein product: CASSYSGTGSNQPQHF. V and J are TRBV6-5 and TRBJ1-5, with TRBD1 identical over 8 bases. The V and J ends lost 0 bases and 0 bases, in that order; junction bases with no gene match: 1. This CDR3 is built from 16 residues. Per germline, CDR1 MNHEY and CDR2 SVGAGI.

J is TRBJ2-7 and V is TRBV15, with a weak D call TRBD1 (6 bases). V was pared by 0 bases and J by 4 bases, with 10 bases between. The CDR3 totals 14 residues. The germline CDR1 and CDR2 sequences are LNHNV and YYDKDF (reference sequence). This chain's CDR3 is CATSREARGYEQYF. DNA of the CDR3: TGTGCCACCAGCAGAGAAGCCAGGGGTTACGAGCAGTACTTC.

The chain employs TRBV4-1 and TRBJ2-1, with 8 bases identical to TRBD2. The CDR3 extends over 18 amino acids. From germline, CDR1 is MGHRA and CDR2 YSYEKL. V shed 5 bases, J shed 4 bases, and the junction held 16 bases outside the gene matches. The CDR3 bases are TGCGCCAGCAGCTCTACCGGGACTAGGGGGAGGTGGTACAATGAGCAGTTCTTC. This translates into CASSSTGTRGRWYNEQFF.

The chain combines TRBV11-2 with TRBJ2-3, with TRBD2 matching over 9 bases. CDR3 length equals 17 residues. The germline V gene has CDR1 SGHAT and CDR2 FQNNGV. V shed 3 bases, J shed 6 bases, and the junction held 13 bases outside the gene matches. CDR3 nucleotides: TGTGCCAGCAGCTTCCCCCCCTTAGCGGGGGATAGGGATACGCAGTATTTT. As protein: CASSFPPLAGDRDTQYF.

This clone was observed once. The CDR3 loop reads CASSVGLAGFSVGETQYF. DNA for the CDR3: TGTGCCAGCAGCGTAGGGCTAGCGGGGTTTTCAGTCGGAGAGACCCAGTACTTC. The chain couples TRBV9 to TRBJ2-5; 9 bases are a match to TRBD2. CDR3 length equals 18 residues. Losses at the gene ends were 0 bases for V and 4 bases for J; bases not matched to a gene: 13. CDR1 is SGDLS, CDR2 YYNGEE, per germline.

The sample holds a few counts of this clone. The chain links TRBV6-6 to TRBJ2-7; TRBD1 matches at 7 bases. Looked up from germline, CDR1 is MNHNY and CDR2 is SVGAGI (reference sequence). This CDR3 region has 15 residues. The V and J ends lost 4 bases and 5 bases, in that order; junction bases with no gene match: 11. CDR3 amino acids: CASSSTPGQTDEQYF. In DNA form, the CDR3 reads TGTGCCAGCAGTTCTACCCCGGGACAGACGGACGAGCAGTACTTC.

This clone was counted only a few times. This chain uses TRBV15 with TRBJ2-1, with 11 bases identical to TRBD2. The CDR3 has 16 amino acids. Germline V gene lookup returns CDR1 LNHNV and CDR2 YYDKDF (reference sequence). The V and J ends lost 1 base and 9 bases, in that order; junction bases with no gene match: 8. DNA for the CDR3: TGTGCCACCAGCAGAGTGGGGCTAGCGGGAGGTGGTGAGCAGTTCTTC. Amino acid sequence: CATSRVGLAGGGEQFF.

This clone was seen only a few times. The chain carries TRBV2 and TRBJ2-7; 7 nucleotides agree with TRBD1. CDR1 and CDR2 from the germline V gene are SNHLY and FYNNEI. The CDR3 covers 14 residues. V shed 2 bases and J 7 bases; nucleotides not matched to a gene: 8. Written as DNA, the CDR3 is TGTGCCAGCAGTGAAATTGAGGGGGCCGGGGAGCAGTACTTC. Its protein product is CASSEIEGAGEQYF. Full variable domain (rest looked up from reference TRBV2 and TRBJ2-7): EPEVTQTPSHQVTQMGQEVILRCVPISNHLYFYWYRQILGQKVEFLVSFYNNEISEKSEIFDDQFSVERPDGSNFTLKIRSTKLEDSAMYFCASSEIEGAGEQYFGPGTRLTVT.

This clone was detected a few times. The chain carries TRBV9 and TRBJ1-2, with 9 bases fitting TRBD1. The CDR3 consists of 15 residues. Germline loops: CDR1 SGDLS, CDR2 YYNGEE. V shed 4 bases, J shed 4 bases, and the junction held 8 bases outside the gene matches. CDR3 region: CASSYALTGGYGYTF. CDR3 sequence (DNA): TGTGCCAGCAGCTACGCCTTGACAGGGGGCTATGGCTACACCTTC.

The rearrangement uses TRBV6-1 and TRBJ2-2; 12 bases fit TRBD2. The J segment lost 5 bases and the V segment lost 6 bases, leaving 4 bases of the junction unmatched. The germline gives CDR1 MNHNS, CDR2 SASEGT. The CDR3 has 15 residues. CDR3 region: CASRDLAGGTGELFF. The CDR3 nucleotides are TGTGCCAGCAGGGACCTAGCGGGAGGGACCGGGGAGCTGTTTTTT.

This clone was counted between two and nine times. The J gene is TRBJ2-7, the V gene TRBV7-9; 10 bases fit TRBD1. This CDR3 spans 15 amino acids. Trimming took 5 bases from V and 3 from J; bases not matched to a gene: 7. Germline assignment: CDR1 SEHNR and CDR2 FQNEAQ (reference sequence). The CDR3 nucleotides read TGTGCCAGCAGCCCCGGGACAGGGGCCTACTACGAGCAGTACTTC. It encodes CASSPGTGAYYEQYF. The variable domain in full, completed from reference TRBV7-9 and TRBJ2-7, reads DTGVSQNPRHKITKRGQNVTFRCDPISEHNRLYWYRQTLGQGPEFLTYFQNEAQLEKSRLLSDRFSAERPKGSFSTLEIQRTEQGDSAMYLCASSPGTGAYYEQYFGPGTRLTVT.

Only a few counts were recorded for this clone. CDR3 sequence reads: CASLRSGADGYTF. The CDR3 DNA is TGTGCCAGCCTACGGAGCGGGGCGGATGGCTACACCTTC. The chain joins TRBV2 to TRBJ1-2; possible D gene TRBD1, 5 bases. Germline V CDR1 and CDR2: SNHLY, FYNNEI. The CDR3 covers 13 residues. The germline V and J ends were trimmed by 8 bases and 6 bases, with 16 bases remaining between them.

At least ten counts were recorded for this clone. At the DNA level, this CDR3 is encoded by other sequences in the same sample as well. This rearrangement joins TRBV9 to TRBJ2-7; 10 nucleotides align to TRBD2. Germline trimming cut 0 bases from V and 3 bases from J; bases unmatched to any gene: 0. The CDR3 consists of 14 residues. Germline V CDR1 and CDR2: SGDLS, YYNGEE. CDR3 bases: TGTGCCAGCAGCGTAGGACTAGCGGGCTACGAGCAGTACTTC. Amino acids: CASSVGLAGYEQYF.

CDR3 sequence reads: CASSRDGQPGELFF. The DNA of the CDR3 is TGTGCCAGCAGTCGTGATGGACAGCCCGGGGAGCTGTTTTTT. The V and J genes are TRBV2 and TRBJ2-2; a possible D gene is TRBD1 (6 bases). The CDR3 contains 14 residues. Between the trimmed V and J ends, which lost 5 bases and 6 bases, there was a span of 13 bases. The germline CDR1 and CDR2 sequences are SNHLY and FYNNEI. Full variable domain (missing parts from reference TRBV2 and TRBJ2-2): EPEVTQTPSHQVTQMGQEVILRCVPISNHLYFYWYRQILGQKVEFLVSFYNNEISEKSEIFDDQFSVERPDGSNFTLKIRSTKLEDSAMYFCASSRDGQPGELFFGEGSRLTVL.

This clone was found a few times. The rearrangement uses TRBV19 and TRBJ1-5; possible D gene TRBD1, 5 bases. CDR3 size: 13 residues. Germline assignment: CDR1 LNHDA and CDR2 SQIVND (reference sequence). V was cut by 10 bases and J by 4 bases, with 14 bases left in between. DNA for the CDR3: TGTGCCATCGGGGGGTACGGGAATCAGCCCCAGCATTTT. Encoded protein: CAIGGYGNQPQHF.

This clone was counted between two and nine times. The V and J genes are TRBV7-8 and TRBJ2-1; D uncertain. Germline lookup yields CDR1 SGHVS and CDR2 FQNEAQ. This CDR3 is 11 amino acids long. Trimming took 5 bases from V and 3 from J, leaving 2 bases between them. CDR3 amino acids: CASSRYNEQFF. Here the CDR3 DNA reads TGTGCCAGCAGCCGCTACAATGAGCAGTTCTTC.

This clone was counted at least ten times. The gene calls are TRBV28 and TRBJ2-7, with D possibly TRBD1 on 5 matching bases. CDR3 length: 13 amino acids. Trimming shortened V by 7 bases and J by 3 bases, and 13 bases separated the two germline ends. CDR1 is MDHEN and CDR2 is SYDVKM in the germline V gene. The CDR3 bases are TGTGCCAGCATGAGTGAAGGGGACTACGAGCAGTACTTC. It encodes CASMSEGDYEQYF.

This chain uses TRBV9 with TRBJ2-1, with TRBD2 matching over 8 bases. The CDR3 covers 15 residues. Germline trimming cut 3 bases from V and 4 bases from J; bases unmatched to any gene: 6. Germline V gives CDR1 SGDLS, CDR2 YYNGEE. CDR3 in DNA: TGTGCCAGCAGCGCCATAGCGGGAAGTTACAATGAGCAGTTCTTC. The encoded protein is CASSAIAGSYNEQFF.

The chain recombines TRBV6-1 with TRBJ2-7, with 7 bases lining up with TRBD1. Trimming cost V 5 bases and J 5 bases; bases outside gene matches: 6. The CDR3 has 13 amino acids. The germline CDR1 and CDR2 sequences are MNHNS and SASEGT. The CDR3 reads CASSRQGVHEQYF. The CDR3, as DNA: TGTGCCAGCAGTCGGCAGGGGGTCCACGAGCAGTACTTC.

CDR3 region: CASSSNSADYGYTF. CDR3 bases: TGTGCCAGCAGCTCAAACTCGGCGGACTATGGCTACACCTTC. The rearrangement links TRBV13 to TRBJ1-2; D gene ambiguous. The CDR3 has 14 residues. V lost 4 bases and J 3 bases, leaving 12 bases between the germline ends. Per the germline V gene, CDR1 is PRHDT and CDR2 is FYEKMQ (reference sequence).

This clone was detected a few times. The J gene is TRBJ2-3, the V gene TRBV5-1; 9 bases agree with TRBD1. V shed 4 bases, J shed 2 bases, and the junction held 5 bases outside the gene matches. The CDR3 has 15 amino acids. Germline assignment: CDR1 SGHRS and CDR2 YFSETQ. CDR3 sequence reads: CASSARDRDTDTQYF. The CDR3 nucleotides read TGCGCCAGCAGCGCCCGGGACAGGGACACAGATACGCAGTATTTT. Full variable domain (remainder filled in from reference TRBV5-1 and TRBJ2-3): KAGVTQTPRYLIKTRGQQVTLSCSPISGHRSVSWYQQTPGQGLQFLFEYFSETQRNKGNFPGRFSGRQFSNSRSEMNVSTLELGDSALYLCASSARDRDTDTQYFGPGTRLTVL.

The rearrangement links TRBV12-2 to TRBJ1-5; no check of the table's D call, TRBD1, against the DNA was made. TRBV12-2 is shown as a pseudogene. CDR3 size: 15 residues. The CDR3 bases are TGTGCAAGTCGCTTAGACAGGGGAATCAATCAGCCCCAGCATTTT. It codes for CASRLDRGINQPQHF.

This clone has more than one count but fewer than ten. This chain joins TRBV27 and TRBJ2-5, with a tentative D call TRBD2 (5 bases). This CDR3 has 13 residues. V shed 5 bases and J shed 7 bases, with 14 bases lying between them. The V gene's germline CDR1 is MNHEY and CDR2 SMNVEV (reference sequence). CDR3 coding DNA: TGTGCCAGCAGTCCGTTTGTAGAGGGGACCCAGTACTTC. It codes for CASSPFVEGTQYF.

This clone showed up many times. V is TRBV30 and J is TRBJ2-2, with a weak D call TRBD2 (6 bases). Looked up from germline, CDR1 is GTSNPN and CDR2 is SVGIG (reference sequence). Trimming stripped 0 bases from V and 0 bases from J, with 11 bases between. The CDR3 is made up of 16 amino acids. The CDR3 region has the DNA TGTGCCTGGAGTGTGGGACTCCTCGCGAACACCGGGGAGCTGTTTTTT. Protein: CAWSVGLLANTGELFF.

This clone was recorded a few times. CDR3: CASSFLPEDYNEQFF. DNA for the CDR3: TGTGCCAGCAGTTTTTTACCGGAGGACTACAATGAGCAGTTCTTC. The V call is TRBV27, the J call TRBJ2-1; the D gene is possibly TRBD2 (5 bases). Trimming took 3 bases from V and 3 from J, leaving 12 bases between them. The CDR3 runs 15 residues. Germline values: CDR1 MNHEY, CDR2 SMNVEV (reference sequence).

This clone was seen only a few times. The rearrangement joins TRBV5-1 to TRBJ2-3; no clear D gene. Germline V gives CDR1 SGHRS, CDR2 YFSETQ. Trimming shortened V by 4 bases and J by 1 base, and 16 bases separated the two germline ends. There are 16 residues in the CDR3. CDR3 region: CASSPPVADGTDTQYF. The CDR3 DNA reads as TGCGCCAGCAGCCCACCGGTTGCGGATGGCACAGATACGCAGTATTTT.

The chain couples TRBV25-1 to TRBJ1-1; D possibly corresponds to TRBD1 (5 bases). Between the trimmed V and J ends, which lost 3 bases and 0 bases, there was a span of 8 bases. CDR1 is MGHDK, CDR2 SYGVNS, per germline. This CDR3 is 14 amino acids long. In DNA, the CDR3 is TGTGCCAGCAGTGAGCTGGGGCTGAACACTGAAGCTTTCTTT. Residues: CASSELGLNTEAFF.

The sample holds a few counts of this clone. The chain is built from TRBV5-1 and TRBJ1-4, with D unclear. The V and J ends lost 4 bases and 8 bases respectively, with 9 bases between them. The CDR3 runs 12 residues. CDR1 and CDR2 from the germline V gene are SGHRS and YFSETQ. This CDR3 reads CASSLKHEKLFF. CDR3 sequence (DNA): TGCGCCAGCAGCCTCAAACACGAAAAACTGTTTTTT. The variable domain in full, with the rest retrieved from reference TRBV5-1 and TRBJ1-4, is KAGVTQTPRYLIKTRGQQVTLSCSPISGHRSVSWYQQTPGQGLQFLFEYFSETQRNKGNFPGRFSGRQFSNSRSEMNVSTLELGDSALYLCASSLKHEKLFFGSGTQLSVL.

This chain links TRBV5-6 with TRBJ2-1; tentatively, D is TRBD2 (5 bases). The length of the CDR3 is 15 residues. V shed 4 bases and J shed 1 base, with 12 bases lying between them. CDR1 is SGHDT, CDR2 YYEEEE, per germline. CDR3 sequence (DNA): TGTGCCAGCAGCCAACGGACGGGGTCCTACAATGAGCAGTTCTTC. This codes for CASSQRTGSYNEQFF.

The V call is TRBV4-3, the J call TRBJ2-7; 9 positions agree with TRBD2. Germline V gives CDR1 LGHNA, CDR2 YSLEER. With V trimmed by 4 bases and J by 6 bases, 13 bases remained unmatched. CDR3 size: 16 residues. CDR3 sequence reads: CASSRLPGLALGEQYF. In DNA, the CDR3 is TGCGCCAGCAGCCGCCTACCGGGACTAGCATTAGGCGAGCAGTACTTC.

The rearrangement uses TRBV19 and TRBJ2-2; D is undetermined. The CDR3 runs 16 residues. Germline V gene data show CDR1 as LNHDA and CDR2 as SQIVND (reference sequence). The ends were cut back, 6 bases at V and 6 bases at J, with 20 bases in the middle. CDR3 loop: CASSATRIEAPGELFF. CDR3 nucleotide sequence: TGTGCCAGTAGCGCGACCCGGATCGAAGCGCCCGGGGAGCTGTTTTTT.

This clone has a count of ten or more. The CDR3: CAWSARNYEQYF. The CDR3 DNA reads TGTGCCTGGAGTGCTAGGAACTACGAGCAGTACTTC. This chain connects TRBV30 to TRBJ2-7; D unclear. Germline V gene data show CDR1 as GTSNPN and CDR2 as SVGIG (reference sequence). Trimming shortened V by 1 base and J by 3 bases, and 7 bases separated the two germline ends. CDR3 size: 12 residues.